This T cell receptor (beta chain) appears in the sequencing data of a study of cytomegalovirus exposure and HLA in healthy donors. In germline, CDR1 is SGHTA, CDR2 FQGTGA. The V end lost 5 bases, the J end lost 0 bases, and 18 bases lay between the germline ends. CDR3 length: 17 amino acids. The assay was immunoSEQ multiplex PCR, and TCRdb's table has in-frame clones only and misses some. The sample yields about 200,000 clones, roughly 91% seen once. The chain employs TRBV7-3 and TRBJ2-3; a weak D match, TRBD2 (6 bases). The origin of this receptor is a woman aged 18 to 35 in good health and CMV-seropositive. The sample was PBMCs. CDR3: CASSARGSWTSTDTQYF. The CDR3 DNA reads as TGTGCCAGCAGCGCTCGGGGGAGTTGGACTAGCACAGATACGCAGTATTTT.